This T cell receptor (beta chain) was sequenced for a study of T-cell reconstitution after alpha-beta-depleted transplantation in children. To note about this clonotype: As yet, its antigen is unknown.

V lost 3 bases to trimming and J lost 9 bases, with 8 bases between them. Germline CDR1 reads LGHNA; CDR2 reads YNFKEQ. CDR3 length equals 12 residues. Preparing the TCRbeta library involved the use of unique molecular identifiers. TCRdb re-analysed the PCR reads in MiXCR, keeping a single row per CDR3 protein. The sample has 500,000 to 750,000 distinct CDR3 sequences, over 10% seen once. Study conclusions and caveats: From newly produced T cells came most of the T-cell counts and diversity one year after transplant. Elevated TCRbeta diversity at day 60 was traced, in some patients, to surviving recipient T cells and thymic progenitors. It was reported that alpha-beta T cells came from several hundred expanded graft clones (about two months after transplant).

The J gene is TRBJ1-4, the V gene TRBV4-2, with D possibly matching TRBD1 (6 bases). The sample consisted of PBMCs, mostly from graft donor cells, taken 360 days after TCRalphabeta/CD19-depleted stem cell transplant. The source of this sequence is a male patient between 10 and 17 years old who had a stem cell transplant for acute myeloid leukemia, so the T cells may come from the graft donor. The CDR3 DNA sequence: TGTGCCAGCAGCCACGACAGGCAAAAACTGTTTTTT. This sequence encodes CASSHDRQKLFF.